Following are 18 T cell receptor beta chains from one sample sequenced in a study of liver allograft versus peripheral blood T cells. Study summary: Liver transplant recipients had T cell receptor repertoires compared between transplanted liver and peripheral blood.

TCRdb recomputed calls from the reads with MiXCR, one row per CDR3 protein. The sample yields about 2,300 distinct CDR3 sequences, approximately 15% seen once. These receptor sequences come from a human patient who had a liver transplant. Part of the T cells may come from the graft donor.

This clonotype is judged medium-sized (0.01 to 0.1%). The genes are TRBV10-3 and TRBJ1-5; D uncertain. The germline CDR1 and CDR2 sequences are ENHRY and SYGVKD. V shed 6 bases and J shed 0 bases, with 3 bases lying between them. This CDR3 is built from 12 residues. CDR3 sequence: CAISDSNQPQHF. The CDR3 region has the DNA TGTGCCATCAGCGATAGCAATCAGCCCCAGCATTTT.

By frequency in the sample, this clonotype is medium-sized. The V call is TRBV7-2, the J call TRBJ1-1; D gene ambiguous. The CDR3 has 13 amino acids. V was pared by 6 bases and J by 0 bases, with 8 bases between. From germline, CDR1 is SGHTA and CDR2 FQGNSA. CDR3 sequence: CASSLRLNTEAFF. DNA of the CDR3: TGTGCCAGCAGTTTACGGTTGAACACTGAAGCTTTCTTT.

The chain joins TRBV20-1 to TRBJ1-6; TRBD1 is a possible D gene (5 bases). The germline gives CDR1 DFQATT, CDR2 SNEGSKA (reference sequence). V lost 6 bases and J lost 7, with 13 bases in between. The CDR3 is made up of 13 amino acids. The CDR3 DNA reads as TGCAGTGCCCCTATGGGGGGGAATTCACCCCTCCACTTT. It yields the protein CSAPMGGNSPLHF.

In this sample, this clonotype turned up a few times. The rearrangement uses TRBV10-3 and TRBJ1-1; the D gene is possibly TRBD1 (5 bases). This CDR3 region has 20 residues. V was trimmed by 4 bases and J by 5 bases, leaving 32 bases between them. Looked up from germline, CDR1 is ENHRY and CDR2 is SYGVKD. CDR3 bases: TGTGCCATCAGTGGTTTCTCCCCCGGCGGGGGAAGGCCTCAAGGAACTGAAGCTTTCTTT. Translating gives CAISGFSPGGGRPQGTEAFF.

Sample share makes this clonotype large. The rearrangement joins TRBV6-6 to TRBJ1-1, with D possibly being TRBD1 (5 bases). CDR1 and CDR2 from the germline V gene are MNHNY and SVGAGI (reference sequence). The length of the CDR3 is 15 residues. V dropped 2 bases and J dropped 2 bases, with 12 bases sitting between them. The CDR3, as DNA: TGTGCCAGCAGTTACGGAGGCGGGGCTAACACTGAAGCTTTCTTT. Translated: CASSYGGGANTEAFF.

This clonotype was counted a few times. The V and J genes are TRBV14 and TRBJ2-3; D perhaps matches TRBD1 (6 bases). CDR1 and CDR2 (germline): SGHDN, FVKESK. This CDR3 spans 15 amino acids. The germline V and J ends were trimmed by 4 bases and 5 bases, with 16 bases remaining between them. The CDR3 DNA reads as TGTGCCAGCAGCCTCCTGGGTGGGGGCAGAGATACGCAGTATTTT. Residues: CASSLLGGGRDTQYF.

This clonotype has just a few counts. The chain employs TRBV6-2 or TRBV6-3 and TRBJ2-3; no clear D gene. Germline V gene sequence: CDR1 MNHEY, CDR2 SVGEGT. The length of the CDR3 is 14 residues. V lost 0 bases, J lost 4 bases, and 8 bases lay in between. CDR3 amino acids: CASSYSKVPDTQYF. The CDR3 DNA sequence: TGTGCCAGCAGTTACTCGAAGGTGCCAGATACGCAGTATTTT.

By proportion, this clonotype is medium-sized. V gene TRBV19 combines with J gene TRBJ1-1; perhaps TRBD1 as D (6 bases). The germline gives CDR1 LNHDA, CDR2 SQIVND (reference sequence). The CDR3 contains 15 residues. Trimming pared 4 bases from V and 1 base from J, leaving 13 bases between. The CDR3 region is CASSTAGVKNTEAFF. CDR3 DNA: TGTGCCAGTAGTACGGCAGGGGTAAAGAACACTGAAGCTTTCTTT.

Sample share makes this clonotype medium-sized. The chain links TRBV7-2 to TRBJ2-1, with 11 bases identical to TRBD2. The V gene end was trimmed by 4 bases and the J gene end by 0 bases; junction bases not matched to a gene: 14. CDR3 length: 20 amino acids. From germline, CDR1 is SGHTA and CDR2 FQGNSA. As DNA, the CDR3 is TGTGCCAGCAGCTCTCCATCAAGGACTAGCGGGTCCAACTCCTACAATGAGCAGTTCTTC. Residues: CASSSPSRTSGSNSYNEQFF.

The chain employs TRBV15 and TRBJ1-2; a possible D gene is TRBD1 (6 bases). Trimming shortened V by 5 bases and J by 8 bases, and 18 bases separated the two germline ends. The germline gives CDR1 LNHNV, CDR2 YYDKDF (reference sequence). CDR3 length: 14 residues. This CDR3 reads CATSYGGRGGGYTF. The CDR3, as DNA: TGTGCCACCAGCTACGGGGGCAGGGGAGGGGGCTACACCTTC.

Note on this clonotype: It may be a read error: a sequence one base away is much more abundant. Since the CDR3 does not end with the conserved phenylalanine or tryptophan, this likely comes from a read error. V usage is TRBV19 and J usage is TRBJ1-5; D uncertain. The CDR3 has 12 residues. V lost 5 bases to trimming and J lost 4 bases, with 6 bases between them. The germline V gene has CDR1 LNHDA and CDR2 SQIVND (reference sequence). The CDR3: CASSPANQPQHS. Written as DNA, the CDR3 is TGTGCCAGTAGTCCAGCAAATCAGCCCCAGCATTCT.

This clonotype qualifies as medium-sized (0.01 to 0.1%). The CDR3: CASSLALADQETQYF. The CDR3 coding sequence is TGTGCCAGCAGCTTAGCGTTAGCAGACCAAGAGACCCAGTACTTC. The chain employs TRBV7-9 and TRBJ2-5; D gene ambiguous. Looked up from germline, CDR1 is SEHNR and CDR2 is FQNEAQ (reference sequence). V lost 0 bases and J 0 bases, leaving 8 bases between the germline ends. There are 15 residues in the CDR3.

J is TRBJ1-2 and V is TRBV20-1; D is perhaps TRBD1 (6 bases). The CDR3 runs to 13 residues. V was cut by 5 bases and J by 4 bases, with 14 bases left in between. From germline, CDR1 is DFQATT and CDR2 SNEGSKA (reference sequence). In nucleotides, the CDR3 is TGCAGTGCTTCTACAGGGATAGGCTATGGCTACACCTTC. Protein: CSASTGIGYGYTF.

The rearrangement links TRBV12-3 or TRBV12-4 to TRBJ1-1, with 7 bases aligning to TRBD1. This CDR3 region has 14 residues. V lost 2 bases and J lost 1; bases outside the gene matches: 1. This CDR3 reads CASSLSGGNTEAFF. CDR3 nucleotide sequence: TGTGCCAGCAGTTTATCAGGGGGGAACACTGAAGCTTTCTTT.

V is TRBV2 and J is TRBJ1-6; the D is unclear. CDR1 is SNHLY, CDR2 FYNNEI, per germline. This CDR3 region has 15 residues. V shed 7 bases and J shed 7 bases, with 17 bases lying between them. In DNA, the CDR3 is TGTGCCAGCATCCGGACTTATTCGGGGAATTCACCCCTCCACTTT. It translates to CASIRTYSGNSPLHF. The full variable domain, rest sourced from reference TRBV2 and TRBJ1-6, is EPEVTQTPSHQVTQMGQEVILRCVPISNHLYFYWYRQILGQKVEFLVSFYNNEISEKSEIFDDQFSVERPDGSNFTLKIRSTKLEDSAMYFCASIRTYSGNSPLHFGNGTRLTVT.

By share, this clonotype ranks as medium-sized. This rearrangement joins TRBV6-5 to TRBJ1-3; no clear D gene. Trimming stripped 6 bases from V and 4 bases from J, with 13 bases between. The CDR3 is made up of 14 amino acids. Germline loops: CDR1 MNHEY, CDR2 SVGAGI. The CDR3 loop is CASSPSYTGNTIYF. The CDR3 coding sequence is TGTGCCAGCAGCCCTTCTTACACCGGAAACACCATATATTTT.

CDR3 sequence (DNA): TGCAGCGTTGCGGGGGCCTCCGATCAGCCCCAGCATTTT. This codes for CSVAGASDQPQHF. This rearrangement joins TRBV29-1 to TRBJ1-5, with a weak D call TRBD1 (6 bases). The germline V and J ends were trimmed by 4 bases and 5 bases, with 12 bases remaining between them. The CDR3 runs to 13 residues. CDR1 is SQVTM, CDR2 ANQGSEA, per germline.

The gene calls are TRBV9 and TRBJ1-3; possible D gene TRBD1, 6 bases. Germline V gene data show CDR1 as SGDLS and CDR2 as YYNGEE. CDR3 size: 14 residues. V gave up 3 bases and J gave up 8 bases, with 15 bases separating them. This CDR3 is CASSGGGIVDTIYF. The CDR3 DNA reads TGTGCCAGCAGCGGAGGGGGAATAGTAGACACCATATATTTT.